This T cell receptor beta chain appears in the sequencing data of a study of shared clonotypes between healthy human individuals. Data came from immunoSEQ multiplex PCR; TCRdb stores just in-frame clones and leaves some out. The sample carries about 2 million clones, about 95% recorded once. Cells designated naive CD8 were CD45RO-negative and were positively selected for CCR7, with terminally differentiated effector memory CD45RA+ cells excluded. The source of this sequence is a man aged 18 to 30 in good health. The sample comprised naive CD8+ T cells sorted from blood.

For the CDR3, the DNA is TGTGCCAGCAGCTTAGGGGGGGCGCAGACCGGGGAGCTGTTTTTT. This gives the protein CASSLGGAQTGELFF. This chain joins TRBV11-2 and TRBJ2-2, with D perhaps matching TRBD1 or TRBD2 (6 bases each). The length of the CDR3 is 15 residues. CDR1 SGHAT and CDR2 FQNNGV come from the germline V gene. The ends were cut back, 1 base at V and 5 bases at J, with 11 bases in the middle.